This TCR beta chain is drawn from a study of T cell responses to AZD1222 COVID-19 vaccine. Study summary: Pooling of second doses given at about 4 or about 12 weeks was done.

Profiled with immunoSEQ multiplex PCR; TCRdb holds only in-frame clones, not every one. The table records 95,000 to 150,000 clones, about 85% of them present only once. This CDR3 is 13 amino acids long. V was cut by 5 bases and J by 4 bases, with 9 bases left in between. On this clone: Antigen: not known.

The study, taken as a whole, reports: Repertoire collection took place solely once the T cell response had peaked. Clonal diversity was possibly underestimated; the donors were predominantly white British and more often female.

The receptor comes from an adult in good health. Source: peripheral blood, taken on day 0 of AZD1222 vaccination. This chain uses TRBV12-3 or TRBV12-4 with TRBJ1-3; D is unclear. The CDR3 protein is CASSPLSGNTIYF. The DNA for the CDR3 is TGTGCCAGCAGTCCCCTCTCCGGAAACACCATATATTTT.